This entry lists 11 T cell receptor beta chains sequenced from one sample in a study of cytomegalovirus exposure and HLA in healthy donors. The primer mix had 60 Vbeta and 13 Jbeta primers. The assay was immunoSEQ multiplex PCR, and TCRdb's table has in-frame clones only and misses some. The table lists about 120,000 clones. Sequenced: PBMCs. The receptors shown here come from a man in his forties or fifties in good health and CMV-seropositive.

This CDR3 reads CASSTPTGRSGANVLTF. CDR3 bases: TGTGCCAGTAGTACCCCCACAGGACGCTCTGGGGCCAACGTCCTGACTTTC. The chain is built from TRBV19 and TRBJ2-6, with D perhaps TRBD1 (5 bases). The germline CDR1 and CDR2 sequences are LNHDA and SQIVND (reference sequence). CDR3 length: 17 residues. Trimming pared 4 bases from V and 0 bases from J, leaving 13 bases between.

The V and J genes are TRBV28 and TRBJ1-1; no clear D. V dropped 2 bases and J dropped 10 bases, with 11 bases sitting between them. This CDR3 comprises 12 residues. Germline CDR1 MDHEN, CDR2 SYDVKM. CDR3 DNA sequence: TGTGCCAGCAGTTTAGCAGTTCCGGGAGCTTTCTTT. Its translation: CASSLAVPGAFF.

This chain links TRBV6-5 with TRBJ2-2, with TRBD1 matching over 7 bases. Trimming removed 0 bases from V and 0 bases from J; junction bases left unmatched: 1. CDR1 MNHEY and CDR2 SVGAGI come from the germline V gene. CDR3 size: 16 residues. The CDR3 region is CASSYSTGTNTGELFF. For the CDR3, the DNA is TGTGCCAGCAGTTACTCGACAGGGACGAACACCGGGGAGCTGTTTTTT.

The chain uses TRBV6-5 and TRBJ2-1, with D uncertain. The CDR3 has 15 residues. V was cut by 0 bases and J by 5 bases, with 11 bases left in between. Germline V CDR1 and CDR2: MNHEY, SVGAGI. The CDR3 here is CASSYSYLTDNEQFF. CDR3 coding DNA: TGTGCCAGCAGTTACTCCTATCTTACAGACAATGAGCAGTTCTTC.

The chain joins TRBV10-1 to TRBJ1-2; D remains unclear. The V gene lost 4 bases and the J gene lost 4 bases, with 10 bases spanning the gap. The CDR3 runs to 13 residues. Germline CDR1 and CDR2: WNHNN and SYGVQD (reference sequence). The CDR3 DNA reads as TGCGCCAGCAGTGTAAGCCAGGCCTATGGCTACACCTTC. Translating it yields CASSVSQAYGYTF.

The chain employs TRBV27 and TRBJ1-1, with a tentative D call TRBD1 (6 bases). The length of the CDR3 is 14 residues. CDR1 and CDR2 (germline): MNHEY, SMNVEV (reference sequence). Trimming took 6 bases from V and 0 from J, leaving 11 bases between them. The CDR3 region has the DNA TGTGCCAGCAGCCAAAGGGGGATGAACACTGAAGCTTTCTTT. It specifies CASSQRGMNTEAFF.

The V and J genes are TRBV13 and TRBJ2-1; D might be TRBD2 (6 bases). The ends were cut back, 3 bases at V and 2 bases at J, with 17 bases in the middle. The CDR3 has 17 amino acids. Germline assignment: CDR1 PRHDT and CDR2 FYEKMQ (reference sequence). This chain's CDR3 is CASSFNYPPGAYNEQFF. As DNA, the CDR3 is TGTGCCAGCAGCTTTAATTACCCTCCGGGAGCCTACAATGAGCAGTTCTTC.

As concerns this clone: Relative to the germline gene, one junction end is altered; a read error may explain this. The same CDR3 can be traced to other DNA sequences in this sample. V and J are TRBV5-1 and TRBJ2-1; 9 positions agree with TRBD1. The CDR3 runs to 17 residues. The germline V gene has CDR1 SGHRS and CDR2 YFSETQ. CDR3 nucleotides: TGCGCTAGCAGCACGCTCCCGACAGGGGGGACCTACAATGAGCAGTTCTTC. It yields the protein CASSTLPTGGTYNEQFF.

This chain uses TRBV2 with TRBJ2-7; 12 bases align to TRBD1. The V gene end was trimmed by 6 bases and the J gene end by 4 bases; junction bases not matched to a gene: 4. The CDR3 is 14 amino acids. Germline V gene lookup returns CDR1 SNHLY and CDR2 FYNNEI. The chain's CDR3 is CASRAGQGAYEQYF. The CDR3 nucleotides read TGTGCCAGCAGGGCGGGACAGGGGGCTTACGAGCAGTACTTC.

The chain uses TRBV27 and TRBJ1-2, with D unclear. The CDR3 spans 13 residues. CDR1 is MNHEY, CDR2 SMNVEV, per germline (reference sequence). V lost 4 bases and J lost 8, with 14 bases in between. CDR3 coding DNA: TGTGCCAGCAGTTCCCGAGCCGGAGACGGCTACACCTTC. It specifies CASSSRAGDGYTF.

The rearrangement links TRBV27 to TRBJ1-6, with 9 bases that match TRBD1. This CDR3 comprises 15 residues. The germline V gene encodes CDR1 MNHEY and CDR2 SMNVEV (reference sequence). V gave up 3 bases and J gave up 11 bases; unmatched junction bases: 8. This chain's CDR3 is CASSFVGQGRAPLHF. DNA of the CDR3: TGTGCCAGCAGTTTCGTGGGACAGGGTAGGGCACCCCTCCACTTT.